In its sample, the clone carrying this T cell receptor (beta chain) was seen many times. The antigen is undetermined. This sample was taken from a study of T cells in Graves' hyperthyroidism and ophthalmopathy. CDR1 is SGHAT, CDR2 FQNNGV, per germline. The CDR3 sequence is 16 residues long. The ends were cut back, 2 bases at V and 4 bases at J, with 12 bases in the middle. Study-level results: Ophthalmopathy was distinguished from stable hyperthyroidism by 13 V-J signatures. Ophthalmopathy was predicted by the model a median of approximately 6 months ahead of onset.

Researchers took RNA transcripts and amplified the TCR beta CDR3 regions from them. Primed by the HTBI set, a first-round RT-PCR was run on the TCR CDR3. TCRdb processed the multiplex PCR reads anew with MiXCR; each CDR3 protein has one entry. The sample lists some 92,000 distinct CDR3 sequences, approximately 39% occurring once. For the diagnoses, clinical symptoms, serum thyroxine and TRAb, thyroid ultrasound and orbital computed tomography were used. This clonotype was sampled from a woman in her thirties with Graves' hyperthyroidism. The source material was peripheral blood or thyroid tissue (not recorded which). The rearrangement uses TRBV11-2 and TRBJ2-6; D gene unclear. The DNA of the CDR3 is TGTGCCAGCAGCTTAAGTGGAGTACCCGGGGCCAACGTCCTGACTTTC. Translation gives CASSLSGVPGANVLTF.